The 25 T cell receptor beta chains below all came from one sample that was sequenced in a study of T cell responses to AZD1222 COVID-19 vaccine. Libraries were prepared by immunoSEQ multiplex PCR; TCRdb keeps only in-frame clonotypes and omits some of them. The sample carries more than 20,000 clones, around nine tenths recorded once. Sequences were derived from peripheral blood, sampled 28 days after the second AZD1222 dose. The receptors originated from an adult who received the AZD1222 COVID-19 vaccine.

The chain employs TRBV28 and TRBJ2-3, with TRBD2 matching 7 bases. V lost 2 bases to trimming and J lost 8 bases; unmatched junction nucleotides: 10. The CDR3 length is 15 residues. Germline values: CDR1 MDHEN, CDR2 SYDVKM. DNA of the CDR3: TGTGCCAGCAGTTTACCGGGACTAAGCCTGGGTACGCAGTATTTT. This codes for CASSLPGLSLGTQYF.

The chain has TRBV4-2 and TRBJ1-1; D is unclear. V was cut by 0 bases and J by 1 base, with 12 bases left in between. This CDR3 contains 16 residues. The germline V gene encodes CDR1 LGHNA and CDR2 YNFKEQ. CDR3 amino acids: CASSQDWRRQNTEAFF. The CDR3 region has the DNA TGTGCCAGCAGCCAAGATTGGAGGCGACAGAACACTGAAGCTTTCTTT.

V gene TRBV5-6 combines with J gene TRBJ1-1; D call uncertain. The V end lost 1 base, the J end lost 0 bases, and 7 bases lay between the germline ends. The CDR3 extends over 14 amino acids. Germline values: CDR1 SGHDT, CDR2 YYEEEE. The CDR3, as DNA: TGTGCCAGCAGCTTGATTTCGGTGAACACTGAAGCTTTCTTT. Its protein product is CASSLISVNTEAFF.

This clone was seen once. J is TRBJ1-1 and V is TRBV7-6; D may be TRBD1 (6 bases). Trimming removed 4 bases at V and 6 bases at J, with 21 bases between. The CDR3 runs to 16 residues. The germline gives CDR1 SGHVS, CDR2 FNYEAQ. The CDR3 is CASSSQTGLSGAEAFF. The CDR3 region has the DNA TGTGCCAGCAGCTCTCAAACTGGGCTTTCAGGGGCTGAAGCTTTCTTT.

The rearrangement uses TRBV24-1 and TRBJ2-3, with 8 bases aligning to TRBD1. J gave up 0 bases and V 0 bases, and 7 bases lay outside the gene matches. This CDR3 has 18 residues. Germline loops: CDR1 KGHDR, CDR2 SFDVKD. The CDR3 sequence is CATSDLRSTGESTDTQYF. CDR3 in DNA: TGTGCCACCAGTGATTTGAGGTCGACAGGGGAAAGCACAGATACGCAGTATTTT.

The genes are TRBV5-1 and TRBJ2-1, with TRBD2 matching 9 bases. CDR1 SGHRS and CDR2 YFSETQ come from the germline V gene. The CDR3 is made up of 15 amino acids. The V and J ends lost 2 bases and 5 bases, in that order; junction bases with no gene match: 5. CDR3 protein: CASSLRTSANNEQFF. The CDR3 DNA reads as TGCGCCAGCAGCTTAAGGACTAGCGCAAACAATGAGCAGTTCTTC.

This clone was picked up a small number of times. The J gene is TRBJ1-6, the V gene TRBV4-1; D is ambiguous. Trimming cost V 5 bases and J 7 bases, with 18 bases left between them. Germline CDR1 reads MGHRA; CDR2 reads YSYEKL. The CDR3 totals 16 residues. CDR3 residues: CASSEGLAQRNSPLHF. CDR3 in DNA: TGCGCCAGCAGCGAAGGGTTGGCCCAGAGGAATTCACCCCTCCACTTT.

This rearrangement joins TRBV6-5 to TRBJ1-2; 10 nucleotides agree with TRBD1. With V trimmed by 6 bases and J by 12 bases, 7 bases remained unmatched. Per the germline V gene, CDR1 is MNHEY and CDR2 is SVGAGI. The CDR3 is made up of 12 amino acids. CDR3 residues: CASRGTGTGDTF. In DNA, the CDR3 is TGTGCCAGCAGAGGAACCGGGACAGGGGACACCTTC.

The rearrangement uses TRBV5-1 and TRBJ1-5; D possibly corresponds to TRBD1 (6 bases). Germline CDR1 SGHRS, CDR2 YFSETQ. V dropped 4 bases and J dropped 7 bases, with 18 bases sitting between them. The CDR3 is 15 residues long. CDR3 sequence (DNA): TGCGCCAGCAGCATCTTGGGGGCTGCGGGACAGCCCCAGCATTTT. Its translation: CASSILGAAGQPQHF. Complete variable domain (other parts from reference TRBV5-1 and TRBJ1-5): KAGVTQTPRYLIKTRGQQVTLSCSPISGHRSVSWYQQTPGQGLQFLFEYFSETQRNKGNFPGRFSGRQFSNSRSEMNVSTLELGDSALYLCASSILGAAGQPQHFGDGTRLSIL.

V gene TRBV7-6 combines with J gene TRBJ2-1; D is unresolved. With 6 bases removed from V and 9 bases from J, the gap between germline ends came to 9 bases. From germline, CDR1 is SGHVS and CDR2 FNYEAQ. The CDR3 totals 11 residues. In nucleotides, the CDR3 is TGTGCCAGCAGGCTGGAGATTGAGCAGTTCTTC. This codes for CASRLEIEQFF.

This chain joins TRBV28 and TRBJ1-5; 9 bases map to TRBD1. This CDR3 spans 14 amino acids. Trimming at V came to 3 bases and at J to 6 bases, leaving 3 bases not matched to a gene. CDR1 and CDR2 from the germline V gene are MDHEN and SYDVKM. CDR3 bases: TGTGCCAGCAGTTTTTTGACAGGGGGTCAGCCCCAGCATTTT. Amino acids: CASSFLTGGQPQHF.

V gene TRBV2 combines with J gene TRBJ1-5; 7 nucleotides match TRBD1. The V and J ends lost 7 bases and 5 bases, in that order; junction bases with no gene match: 5. CDR1 SNHLY and CDR2 FYNNEI come from the germline V gene. This CDR3 comprises 13 residues. The CDR3 coding sequence is TGTGCCAGCACCCAGGGGGAAGATCAGCCCCAGCATTTT. Its protein is CASTQGEDQPQHF.

The CDR3 is CASSFERGAYNEQFF. Here the CDR3 DNA reads TGTGCCAGCAGCTTCGAGCGGGGGGCCTACAATGAGCAGTTCTTC. The V call is TRBV7-2, the J call TRBJ2-1; TRBD2 matches at 9 bases. Germline CDR1 and CDR2: SGHTA and FQGNSA. V lost 3 bases and J lost 2; bases outside the gene matches: 2. The CDR3 length is 15 residues.

V usage is TRBV21-1 and J usage is TRBJ2-7; TRBD2 is the table's D call and was not checked against the DNA. TRBV21-1 is labeled a pseudogene. This CDR3 comprises 15 residues. CDR3 residues: CAGGGSTVGCYEQYF. CDR3 sequence (DNA): TGTGCCGGGGGGGGTTCCACGGTCGGGTGCTACGAGCAGTACTTC.

This sequence joins TRBV2 and TRBJ1-5; D uncertain. CDR1 is SNHLY, CDR2 FYNNEI, per germline. This CDR3 comprises 13 residues. Trimming pared 8 bases from V and 0 bases from J, leaving 8 bases between. CDR3 in DNA: TGTGCCAGCCACAGCTATAGCAATCAGCCCCAGCATTTT. Residues: CASHSYSNQPQHF.

The chain links TRBV30 to TRBJ2-7; TRBD1 agrees at 9 bases. Germline CDR1 GTSNPN, CDR2 SVGIG (reference sequence). The V gene end was trimmed by 5 bases and the J gene end by 4 bases; junction bases not matched to a gene: 0. CDR3 length: 11 amino acids. CDR3 in DNA: TGTGCCTGGGACAGGGGGTACGAGCAGTACTTC. This gives the protein CAWDRGYEQYF.

The chain carries TRBV7-2 and TRBJ2-1; TRBD1 matches 8 bases. In germline, CDR1 is SGHTA, CDR2 FQGNSA. This CDR3 is 19 amino acids long. V was pared by 1 base and J by 0 bases, with 11 bases of the junction left unmatched. The CDR3 is CASSLVGRGLLSSYNEQFF. The CDR3 DNA reads as TGTGCCAGCAGCTTAGTCGGCAGGGGGCTTCTCAGCTCCTACAATGAGCAGTTCTTC.

The rearrangement uses TRBV5-1 and TRBJ1-4; tentative D call: TRBD1 (6 bases). Looked up from germline, CDR1 is SGHRS and CDR2 is YFSETQ. The CDR3 length is 14 residues. V dropped 0 bases and J dropped 6 bases, with 9 bases sitting between them. The chain's CDR3 is CASSLVGGDEKLFF. CDR3 coding DNA: TGCGCCAGCAGCTTGGTGGGGGGCGATGAAAAACTGTTTTTT. Full variable domain (outside the CDR3, taken from reference TRBV5-1 and TRBJ1-4): KAGVTQTPRYLIKTRGQQVTLSCSPISGHRSVSWYQQTPGQGLQFLFEYFSETQRNKGNFPGRFSGRQFSNSRSEMNVSTLELGDSALYLCASSLVGGDEKLFFGSGTQLSVL.

The chain joins TRBV27 to TRBJ1-5; 10 nucleotides match TRBD1. Trimming took 6 bases from V and 9 from J; bases not matched to a gene: 11. The CDR3 spans 15 residues. In germline, CDR1 is MNHEY, CDR2 SMNVEV (reference sequence). The CDR3: CASRSGTGDSRPQHF. CDR3 nucleotide sequence: TGTGCCAGCAGGAGCGGGACAGGGGATTCGAGGCCCCAGCATTTT.

J is TRBJ2-7 and V is TRBV27; 14 bases are shared with TRBD2. The CDR3 has 17 amino acids. Per the germline V gene, CDR1 is MNHEY and CDR2 is SMNVEV (reference sequence). J lost 7 bases, V lost 5 bases, and 13 bases had no gene match. CDR3 DNA sequence: TGTGCCAGCAGTCCCTGGACTAGCGGGAGGCTTGAGGGGGAGCAGTACTTC. Encoded protein: CASSPWTSGRLEGEQYF.

This chain uses TRBV5-4 with TRBJ1-6; 7 nucleotides line up with TRBD1. The CDR3 is 15 amino acids. The germline V gene has CDR1 SGHNT and CDR2 YYREEE (reference sequence). The junction had 6 bases not matched to a gene; V was cut back by 4 bases and J by 5 bases. CDR3 DNA: TGTGCCAGCAGCGTTCCGGGACAGCATAATTCACCCCTCCACTTT. Protein product: CASSVPGQHNSPLHF. The full variable domain, its missing parts supplied by reference TRBV5-4 and TRBJ1-6, is ETGVTQSPTHLIKTRGQQVTLRCSSQSGHNTVSWYQQALGQGPQFIFQYYREEENGRGNFPPRFSGLQFPNYSSELNVNALELDDSALYLCASSVPGQHNSPLHFGNGTRLTVT.

This clone was seen more than once but under ten times. The chain couples TRBV19 to TRBJ1-1, with a possible D match to TRBD1 (6 bases). This CDR3 has 15 amino acids. The V gene lost 7 bases and the J gene lost 1 base, with 16 bases spanning the gap. Germline-derived CDR1 and CDR2 are LNHDA and SQIVND (reference sequence). The CDR3 DNA sequence: TGTGCCAGTACCACGAGGGGGGAACCGAACACTGAAGCTTTCTTT. Protein: CASTTRGEPNTEAFF.

This clone was seen a handful of times. V and J are TRBV3-1 (or the pseudogene TRBV3-2) and TRBJ2-7; D is ambiguous. Trimming cost V 3 bases and J 7 bases, with 13 bases left between them. This CDR3 is 13 amino acids long. Germline-derived CDR1 and CDR2 are LGHDT and YNNKEL (reference sequence). Written as DNA, the CDR3 is TGTGCCAGCAGCCACGCCTCAAAGTCTGAGCAGTACTTC. Its translation is CASSHASKSEQYF.

This chain connects TRBV28 to TRBJ1-1; 7 bases fit TRBD1. The junction had 7 bases not matched to a gene; V was cut back by 4 bases and J by 8 bases. From germline, CDR1 is MDHEN and CDR2 SYDVKM. This CDR3 contains 13 residues. CDR3 in amino acids: CASSSGGSSEAFF. CDR3 coding DNA: TGTGCCAGCAGTTCAGGGGGGAGTTCCGAAGCTTTCTTT.

V usage is TRBV5-5 and J usage is TRBJ2-7, with 9 bases fitting TRBD1. CDR3 size: 15 residues. V gave up 2 bases and J gave up 0 bases; unmatched junction bases: 3. The germline V gene has CDR1 SGHKS and CDR2 YYEKEE (reference sequence). The CDR3 is CASSLDRGFSYEQYF. The CDR3 coding sequence is TGTGCCAGCAGCTTAGACAGGGGGTTCTCCTACGAGCAGTACTTC.